One TCR beta chain is described in this entry. This sample stems from a study of early T cells in non-severe SARS-CoV-2 infection. Each CDR3 protein is one row after TCRdb ran MiXCR on the 5' RACE reads. This sample has tens of thousands of distinct CDR3 sequences, with approximately 9% found just once. Trimming took 2 bases from V and 0 from J, leaving 17 bases between them. The CDR3 is 19 amino acids. Germline V lookup: CDR1 MNHEY, CDR2 SMNVEV (reference sequence). The sequenced sample was whole blood. The receptor's source is an adult who was a healthcare worker with PCR-confirmed SARS-CoV-2 infection or an uninfected control (not recorded which). The chain combines TRBV27 with TRBJ1-6, with unresolved D. The CDR3 DNA is TGTGCCAGCAGTTTACGCGGGCAGCTTAGCCTCTCCTATAATTCACCCCTCCACTTT. It codes for CASSLRGQLSLSYNSPLHF.